The subject of this entry is one T cell receptor (beta chain). The sample is drawn from a study of blood T cell repertoires in COVID-19. Background on the study: Acute and convalescent COVID-19 specimens originated in the United States, Italy and Spain.

Libraries were prepared by immunoSEQ multiplex PCR; TCRdb keeps only in-frame clonotypes and omits some of them. Of roughly 52,000 clones in the sample, about 92% were seen once. This TCR was sampled from a woman at least 80 years old with acute or convalescent COVID-19. Sequenced input: peripheral blood.

CDR3 bases: TGTGCCAGCAGCCAAGCTGGGACAGGGTTAATCAATGAGCAGTTCTTC. Translating gives CASSQAGTGLINEQFF. The V call is TRBV14, the J call TRBJ2-1; TRBD1 matches 9 bases. V was clipped by 1 base and J by 6 bases; unmatched bases: 7. The CDR3 extends over 16 amino acids. The V gene's germline CDR1 is SGHDN and CDR2 FVKESK.